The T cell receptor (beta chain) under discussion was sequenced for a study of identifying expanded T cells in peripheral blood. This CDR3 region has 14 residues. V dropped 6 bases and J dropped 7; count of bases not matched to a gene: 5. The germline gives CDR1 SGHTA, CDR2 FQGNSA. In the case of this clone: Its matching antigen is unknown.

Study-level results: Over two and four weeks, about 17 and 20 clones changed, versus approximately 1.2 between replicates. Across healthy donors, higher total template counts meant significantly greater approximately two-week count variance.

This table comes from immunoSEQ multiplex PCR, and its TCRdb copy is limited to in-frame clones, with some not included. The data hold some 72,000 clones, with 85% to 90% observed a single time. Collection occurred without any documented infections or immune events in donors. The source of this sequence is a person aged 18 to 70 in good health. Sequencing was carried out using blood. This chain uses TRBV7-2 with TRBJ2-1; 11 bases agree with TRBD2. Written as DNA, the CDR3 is TGTGCCAGCAGGACGGGACTAGCGGTGAATGAGCAGTTCTTC. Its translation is CASRTGLAVNEQFF. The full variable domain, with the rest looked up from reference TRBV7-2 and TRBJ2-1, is GAGVSQSPSNKVTEKGKDVELRCDPISGHTALYWYRQSLGQGLEFLIYFQGNSAPDKSGLPSDRFSAERTGGSVSTLTIQRTQQEDSAVYLCASRTGLAVNEQFFGPGTRLTVL.